One sample yielded the 13 T cell receptor beta chains listed below, sequenced in a study of cytomegalovirus exposure and HLA in healthy donors. PCR used 60 Vbeta primers and 13 Jbeta primers. Generated by immunoSEQ multiplex PCR, the TCRdb table keeps only in-frame clones and is missing some. The sample gives about 140,000 clones, around four fifths of which show up once; around 1.2% is in the top ten. Sequences were obtained from PBMCs. Receptors originate from a male donor in good health and CMV-seropositive.

J is TRBJ2-2 and V is TRBV10-1; 10 nucleotides agree with TRBD2. CDR3 size: 17 residues. Germline V lookup: CDR1 WNHNN, CDR2 SYGVQD (reference sequence). J lost 5 bases, V lost 3 bases, and 9 bases had no gene match. The DNA of the CDR3 is TGCGCCAGCAGTGACGGGCTAGCGGGAGATGAAACCGGGGAGCTGTTTTTT. This sequence encodes CASSDGLAGDETGELFF.

The CDR3 bases are TGCGCCAGCAGCCAAGATGGCAGGGGGCGCGACGAGCAGTACTTC. Translation: CASSQDGRGRDEQYF. The genes are TRBV4-1 and TRBJ2-7; the match to TRBD1 covers 8 bases. V trimming: 0 bases; J trimming: 5 bases; junction bases outside the gene matches: 6. This CDR3 region has 15 residues. From germline, CDR1 is MGHRA and CDR2 YSYEKL.

J is TRBJ1-1 and V is TRBV27; tentatively, D is TRBD1 (5 bases). V was cut by 3 bases and J by 2 bases, with 10 bases left in between. CDR1 is MNHEY, CDR2 SMNVEV, per germline (reference sequence). This CDR3 contains 14 residues. The CDR3 reads CASSFGGGNTEAFF. The CDR3 nucleotides read TGTGCCAGCAGTTTTGGGGGGGGAAACACTGAAGCTTTCTTT.

The chain employs TRBV7-2 and TRBJ1-1; TRBD1 aligns across 8 bases. The trim removed 5 bases at V and 10 bases at J, leaving 9 bases unmatched. Germline lookup yields CDR1 SGHTA and CDR2 FQGNSA. CDR3 length: 13 amino acids. CDR3 DNA sequence: TGTGCCAGCAGCCAGACGACAGGGGTCGGAGCTTTCTTT. Residues: CASSQTTGVGAFF.

This sequence joins TRBV11-3 and TRBJ2-1; 15 positions match TRBD2. The CDR3 is made up of 15 amino acids. The V and J ends lost 4 bases and 7 bases, in that order; junction bases with no gene match: 2. Looked up from germline, CDR1 is SGHNT and CDR2 is YENEEA. The CDR3 region has the DNA TGTGCCAGCAGCTGGGGACTAGCGGGAGGTAATGAGCAGTTCTTC. Residues: CASSWGLAGGNEQFF.

This clone was seen only once. The gene calls are TRBV9 and TRBJ2-1; tentative D call: TRBD2 (5 bases). The V gene's germline CDR1 is SGDLS and CDR2 YYNGEE. This CDR3 comprises 15 residues. V dropped 6 bases and J dropped 2 bases, with 15 bases sitting between them. As DNA, the CDR3 is TGTGCCAGCAATTATGAGGGAGAGACCTACAATGAGCAGTTCTTC. Translating gives CASNYEGETYNEQFF.

This clone showed up just once. The chain recombines TRBV18 with TRBJ2-2; maybe TRBD2 (5 bases). Germline loops: CDR1 KGHSH, CDR2 LQKENI. V lost 3 bases, J lost 0 bases, and 5 bases lay in between. This CDR3 is 14 amino acids long. Here the CDR3 reads CASSPEANTGELFF. The CDR3 region has the DNA TGTGCCAGCTCACCGGAGGCGAACACCGGGGAGCTGTTTTTT. The full variable domain, completed using reference TRBV18 and TRBJ2-2, is NAGVMQNPRHLVRRRGQEARLRCSPMKGHSHVYWYRQLPEEGLKFMVYLQKENIIDESGMPKERFSAEFPKEGPSILRIQQVVRGDSAAYFCASSPEANTGELFFGEGSRLTVL.

As for this clone: Its ends do not fully match the called genes, so a read error is possible. The V gene is TRBV7-7, the J gene TRBJ1-6; 7 nucleotides agree with TRBD1. From germline, CDR1 is SSHAT and CDR2 FNYEAQ (reference sequence). The CDR3 runs to 14 residues. DNA of the CDR3: TGTGCTAGCAGCCCAGGGGGTCGGAATTCACCCCTCCACTTT. Amino acids: CASSPGGRNSPLHF.

This sequence joins TRBV19 and TRBJ2-1; D is undetermined. V lost 3 bases and J lost 0, with 6 bases in between. CDR3 length: 14 amino acids. Germline V CDR1 and CDR2: LNHDA, SQIVND (reference sequence). Here the CDR3 DNA reads TGTGCCAGTAGTATCGAGAGCTCCTACAATGAGCAGTTCTTC. Protein sequence: CASSIESSYNEQFF.

The chain has TRBV30 and TRBJ2-3; D is perhaps TRBD2 (5 bases). This CDR3 contains 11 residues. Between the trimmed V and J ends, which lost 1 base and 9 bases, there was a span of 8 bases. CDR1 is GTSNPN, CDR2 SVGIG, per germline (reference sequence). The CDR3: CAWSDGVTQYF. CDR3 nucleotide sequence: TGTGCCTGGAGTGACGGGGTAACGCAGTATTTT.

The chain recombines TRBV29-1 with TRBJ1-1; D is possibly TRBD1 (5 bases). The CDR3 extends over 14 amino acids. Trimming removed 2 bases at V and 3 bases at J, with 13 bases between. The germline gives CDR1 SQVTM, CDR2 ANQGSEA. The CDR3 is CSVENAGYHTEAFF. Written as DNA, the CDR3 is TGCAGCGTTGAAAATGCAGGGTATCACACTGAAGCTTTCTTT.

The genes are TRBV6-4 and TRBJ2-7; 9 positions match TRBD1. Germline values: CDR1 MRHNA, CDR2 SNTAGT. V gave up 6 bases and J gave up 3 bases; unmatched junction bases: 12. CDR3 size: 16 residues. CDR3 DNA: TGTGCCAGCAGGGAGACCCCGGGACAGGGCCTCTACGAGCAGTACTTC. This translates into CASRETPGQGLYEQYF.

This chain joins TRBV28 and TRBJ2-7, with 8 bases fitting TRBD2. Germline CDR1 and CDR2: MDHEN and SYDVKM. The length of the CDR3 is 14 residues. J lost 5 bases, V lost 6 bases, and 9 bases had no gene match. CDR3 coding DNA: TGTGCCAGCAGCCCTCCCGGGGGGGCAAACGAGCAGTACTTC. Translation: CASSPPGGANEQYF.